This TCR beta chain was obtained from a study of blood T cell repertoires in COVID-19. This CDR3 spans 18 amino acids. Germline CDR1 is SGHVS and CDR2 is FNYEAQ. Trimming took 4 bases from V and 5 from J; bases not matched to a gene: 11. The data were produced by immunoSEQ multiplex PCR, yet TCRdb's version contains in-frame clones alone and is incomplete. The repertoire holds approximately 320,000 clones, with about 82% as singletons. The material sequenced was peripheral blood. The TCR comes from a human donor in a cohort sampled during active COVID-19. The V call is TRBV7-6, the J call TRBJ2-1; 13 nucleotides align to TRBD2. The CDR3 protein is CASSSLAGGPGIDNEQFF. CDR3 in DNA: TGTGCCAGCAGCTCACTAGCGGGGGGGCCGGGAATTGACAATGAGCAGTTCTTC.